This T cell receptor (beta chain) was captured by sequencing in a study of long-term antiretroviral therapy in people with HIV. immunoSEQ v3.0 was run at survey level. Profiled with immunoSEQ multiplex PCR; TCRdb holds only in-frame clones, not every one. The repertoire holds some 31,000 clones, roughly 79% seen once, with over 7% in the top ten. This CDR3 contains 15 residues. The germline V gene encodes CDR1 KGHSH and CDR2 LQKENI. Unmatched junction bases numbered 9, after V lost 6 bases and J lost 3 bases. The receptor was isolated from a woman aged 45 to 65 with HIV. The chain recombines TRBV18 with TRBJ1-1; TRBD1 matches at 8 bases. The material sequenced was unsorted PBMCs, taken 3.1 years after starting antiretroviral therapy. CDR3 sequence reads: CASSKTGQGDTEAFF. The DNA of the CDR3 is TGTGCCAGCTCGAAGACTGGACAGGGAGACACTGAAGCTTTCTTT.